Sequencing of this TCR beta chain was carried out in a study of T-cell reconstitution after alpha-beta-depleted transplantation in children. The study, taken as a whole, reports: Approximately two months post-transplant, alpha-beta T cells reportedly originated from several hundred expanded graft clones. Diversity of TCRbeta at day 60 was high in some patients, arising from surviving recipient T cells and thymic progenitors. A year post-transplant, T-cell counts and diversity derived mostly from newly produced T cells.

Comment on this clonotype: Its antigen is unknown.

Unique molecular identifiers were incorporated into the prepared TCRbeta library. TCRdb re-derived calls from the PCR reads in MiXCR, one entry per CDR3 protein. The sample lists hundreds of thousands of distinct CDR3 sequences, 16% occurring once. V trimming: 5 bases; J trimming: 7 bases; junction bases outside the gene matches: 20. The CDR3 consists of 19 residues. Material: PBMCs, mostly from graft donor cells, obtained 360 days after TCRalphabeta/CD19-depleted stem cell transplant. This TCR derives from a boy under three years old who had a stem cell transplant for Wiskott-Aldrich syndrome, so the T cells may come from the graft donor. The V and J genes are TRBV12-3 or TRBV12-4 and TRBJ2-1, with 10 bases fitting TRBD2. CDR3 in amino acids: CASSVRLAGFSQGLNEQFF. CDR3 coding DNA: TGTGCCAGCAGTGTCCGACTAGCGGGTTTTTCCCAGGGACTAAATGAGCAGTTCTTC.